Following are 21 T cell receptor beta chains from one sample sequenced in a study of blood T cell repertoires in COVID-19. Here immunoSEQ multiplex PCR was the method, and the copy in TCRdb shows in-frame clones only, minus some. The sample consists of some 170,000 clones, over 70% of them appearing once. Sample: peripheral blood. The receptors derive from a woman aged 80 or over with active or convalescent COVID-19.

The J gene is TRBJ1-1, the V gene TRBV2, with D maybe TRBD1 (6 bases). V lost 9 bases and J lost 2, with 13 bases in between. The CDR3 loop spans 13 amino acids. Germline V gives CDR1 SNHLY, CDR2 FYNNEI. The CDR3 loop is CARQGEPNTEAFF. DNA of the CDR3: TGTGCCAGACAGGGCGAGCCCAACACTGAAGCTTTCTTT.

V is TRBV6-2 or TRBV6-3 and J is TRBJ1-2; 8 bases agree with TRBD1. The CDR3 extends over 14 amino acids. V shed 6 bases and J 2 bases; nucleotides not matched to a gene: 5. Per germline, CDR1 MNHEY and CDR2 SVGEGT. The CDR3: CASSAGQGNYGYTF. In DNA form, the CDR3 reads TGTGCCAGCAGCGCTGGACAGGGAAACTATGGCTACACCTTC.

In this sample, this clone turned up a few times. The chain combines TRBV14 with TRBJ2-3; 11 bases align to TRBD2. In germline, CDR1 is SGHDN, CDR2 FVKESK. The CDR3 is 16 amino acids. Unmatched junction bases numbered 7, after V lost 1 base and J lost 7 bases. As DNA, the CDR3 is TGTGCCAGCAGCCAAGGCCTAGCGGGGGGCCAATATACGCAGTATTTT. This sequence encodes CASSQGLAGGQYTQYF.

This chain uses TRBV7-2 with TRBJ2-1; TRBD2 agrees at 7 bases. Germline-derived CDR1 and CDR2 are SGHTA and FQGNSA. The CDR3 totals 15 residues. J lost 0 bases, V lost 6 bases, and 5 bases had no gene match. In nucleotides, the CDR3 is TGTGCCAGCAGGCTAACGGGAGGCTCCTACAATGAGCAGTTCTTC. As protein: CASRLTGGSYNEQFF. Based on the CDR3 plus reference TRBV7-2 and TRBJ2-1, the full variable domain is GAGVSQSPSNKVTEKGKDVELRCDPISGHTALYWYRQSLGQGLEFLIYFQGNSAPDKSGLPSDRFSAERTGGSVSTLTIQRTQQEDSAVYLCASRLTGGSYNEQFFGPGTRLTVL.

V is TRBV28 and J is TRBJ2-7; the D gene is possibly TRBD1 (6 bases). The CDR3 spans 14 residues. CDR1 and CDR2 (germline): MDHEN, SYDVKM. V lost 2 bases and J 5 bases, leaving 13 bases between the germline ends. CDR3 coding DNA: TGTGCCAGCAGTTTAGCACAGGGTAGAAACGAGCAGTACTTC. Its translation is CASSLAQGRNEQYF.

This chain joins TRBV27 and TRBJ1-5; 7 positions agree with TRBD1. CDR3 size: 15 residues. J gave up 0 bases and V 7 bases, and 6 bases lay outside the gene matches. Germline V CDR1 and CDR2: MNHEY, SMNVEV (reference sequence). CDR3 DNA sequence: TGTGCCAGCAAACGCGGGACAGATAGCAATCAGCCCCAGCATTTT. Translating gives CASKRGTDSNQPQHF.

The V call is TRBV11-2, the J call TRBJ2-2; D gene unclear. V lost 4 bases to trimming and J lost 0 bases, with 12 bases between them. Germline CDR1 is SGHAT and CDR2 is FQNNGV. The CDR3 is made up of 16 amino acids. This CDR3 is CASSSRLYANTGELFF. The CDR3 DNA follows: TGTGCCAGCAGCTCTCGGTTATACGCGAACACCGGGGAGCTGTTTTTT.

This chain links TRBV4-1 with TRBJ2-1; D unclear. The germline V gene has CDR1 MGHRA and CDR2 YSYEKL. Trimming removed 0 bases from V and 0 bases from J, with 12 bases in between. The CDR3 extends over 17 amino acids. This chain's CDR3 is CASSQDSQASSYNEQFF. The CDR3, as DNA: TGCGCCAGCAGCCAAGATTCGCAGGCCAGCTCCTACAATGAGCAGTTCTTC.

The genes are TRBV4-3 and TRBJ2-7; weak D call: TRBD2 (5 bases). The CDR3 is 15 residues long. Germline CDR1 LGHNA, CDR2 YSLEER. Trimming cost V 0 bases and J 3 bases, with 12 bases left between them. The DNA for the CDR3 is TGCGCCAGCAGCCAAGATAGGGCAGGACTCTACGAGCAGTACTTC. This encodes CASSQDRAGLYEQYF.

The chain couples TRBV4-3 to TRBJ1-6, with a possible D match to TRBD1 (6 bases). Trimming pared 2 bases from V and 3 bases from J, leaving 8 bases between. The CDR3 contains 15 residues. Germline V gene sequence: CDR1 LGHNA, CDR2 YSLEER. CDR3 sequence: CASSQSRGYNSPLHF. The CDR3 DNA sequence: TGCGCCAGCAGCCAAAGCAGGGGCTATAATTCACCCCTCCACTTT.

This clone was picked up one time. The rearrangement uses TRBV7-3 and TRBJ2-1; maybe TRBD1 (6 bases). The germline V and J ends were trimmed by 1 base and 0 bases, with 13 bases remaining between them. CDR1 and CDR2 from the germline V gene are SGHTA and FQGTGA. The CDR3 loop spans 17 amino acids. In DNA, the CDR3 is TGTGCCAGCAGCTTAAGGTATGGACAGAGCTCCTACAATGAGCAGTTCTTC. Residues: CASSLRYGQSSYNEQFF.

The chain carries TRBV12-3 or TRBV12-4 and TRBJ2-7; D perhaps matches TRBD2 (5 bases). The CDR3 is 13 residues long. Deletions cut 2 bases from V and 1 base from J, with 6 bases between. The CDR3 sequence: CASSLSGSYEQYF. The DNA for the CDR3 is TGTGCCAGCAGTTTATCGGGGTCCTACGAGCAGTACTTC.

CDR3 protein: CASSPRGANSYNEQFF. Here the CDR3 DNA reads TGTGCCAGCAGCCCCCGGGGTGCTAACTCCTACAATGAGCAGTTCTTC. The V call is TRBV3-1 (or the pseudogene TRBV3-2), the J call TRBJ2-1; possibly TRBD2 for D (5 bases). Between the trimmed V and J ends, which lost 4 bases and 0 bases, there was a span of 13 bases. The CDR3 runs to 16 residues. Germline CDR1 and CDR2: LGHDT and YNNKEL (reference sequence).

This chain connects TRBV10-3 to TRBJ1-2; 11 bases fit TRBD1. Germline trimming cut 1 base from V and 0 bases from J; bases unmatched to any gene: 4. The CDR3 length is 17 residues. Germline V CDR1 and CDR2: ENHRY, SYGVKD. The CDR3: CAISELGQGASNYGYTF. The CDR3 region has the DNA TGTGCCATCAGTGAGTTAGGACAGGGGGCCTCTAACTATGGCTACACCTTC.

A few counts support this clone. The chain joins TRBV5-5 to TRBJ2-5; TRBD1 matches 10 bases. This CDR3 region has 14 residues. The germline CDR1 and CDR2 sequences are SGHKS and YYEKEE (reference sequence). Trimming cost V 0 bases and J 5 bases; bases outside gene matches: 1. The CDR3 spells CASSLGTGGETQYF. Here the CDR3 DNA reads TGTGCCAGCAGCTTGGGGACAGGGGGGGAGACCCAGTACTTC.

This chain joins TRBV6-5 and TRBJ2-1, with D uncertain. V lost 3 bases and J lost 0, with 3 bases in between. CDR3 length: 13 residues. Germline V CDR1 and CDR2: MNHEY, SVGAGI. The CDR3 sequence: CASSYRSYNEQFF. The CDR3 nucleotides read TGTGCCAGCAGTTATCGCTCCTACAATGAGCAGTTCTTC.

This clone was detected only a few times. V is TRBV10-2 and J is TRBJ2-2; 8 bases map to TRBD2. The CDR3 runs 17 residues. Germline CDR1 and CDR2: WSHSY and SAAADI. Losses at the gene ends were 2 bases for V and 4 bases for J; bases not matched to a gene: 9. CDR3: CASSEGSRGVFTGELFF. The DNA for the CDR3 is TGCGCCAGCAGTGAGGGTTCGCGGGGGGTATTCACCGGGGAGCTGTTTTTT.

The chain recombines TRBV9 with TRBJ2-2, with a tentative D call TRBD2 (5 bases). Germline CDR1 SGDLS, CDR2 YYNGEE. This CDR3 is built from 16 residues. The V and J ends lost 6 bases and 3 bases respectively, with 18 bases between them. DNA of the CDR3: TGTGCCAGCACCCCTCGACCGGGGTTAGACACCGGGGAGCTGTTTTTT. Protein sequence: CASTPRPGLDTGELFF.

The rearrangement links TRBV2 to TRBJ1-2; 7 nucleotides align to TRBD1. The CDR3 sequence is 14 residues long. The germline gives CDR1 SNHLY, CDR2 FYNNEI. J was trimmed by 5 bases and V by 2 bases; bases with no gene match: 5. CDR3 amino acids: CASSEKQGVYGYTF. For the CDR3, the DNA is TGTGCCAGCAGTGAAAAGCAGGGGGTATATGGCTACACCTTC.

Written as DNA, the CDR3 is TGTGCCAGCAGTGAAGACCTGCCCGGGGTTGGCGGGGAGCTGTTTTTT. Amino acid sequence: CASSEDLPGVGGELFF. The V gene is TRBV2, the J gene TRBJ2-2; TRBD2 is a possible D gene (5 bases). This CDR3 is 16 amino acids long. In germline, CDR1 is SNHLY, CDR2 FYNNEI. The V and J ends lost 1 base and 7 bases respectively, with 16 bases between them.

The chain employs TRBV19 and TRBJ2-4; no clear D gene. The germline V and J ends were trimmed by 3 bases and 7 bases, with 13 bases remaining between them. This CDR3 comprises 14 residues. Germline assignment: CDR1 LNHDA and CDR2 SQIVND (reference sequence). CDR3 sequence (DNA): TGTGCCAGTAGTATCCGCCTGATTACTAACATTCAGTACTTC. It yields the protein CASSIRLITNIQYF.